Below, 30 T cell receptor beta chains from the same sample are listed, as sequenced in a study of cytomegalovirus exposure and HLA in healthy donors. 13 Jbeta primers and 60 Vbeta primers were used for the PCR. The repertoire was sequenced with immunoSEQ multiplex PCR; TCRdb's copy has only in-frame clones and lacks some. Of 140,000 to 150,000 clones listed, roughly 80% were seen once; the top ten hold around 7%. Sample: PBMCs. These receptors originate from a woman aged 40 to 50 in good health and CMV-seropositive.

The CDR3 spells CASSLSGVGTEAFF. The CDR3 coding sequence is TGTGCCAGCAGCTTGTCGGGGGTCGGCACTGAAGCTTTCTTT. The chain combines TRBV5-6 with TRBJ1-1; tentative D call: TRBD1 (5 bases). Germline CDR1 reads SGHDT; CDR2 reads YYEEEE. This CDR3 contains 14 residues. The germline V and J ends were trimmed by 1 base and 4 bases, with 11 bases remaining between them. The variable domain in full, completed from reference TRBV5-6 and TRBJ1-1, reads DAGVTQSPTHLIKTRGQQVTLRCSPKSGHDTVSWYQQALGQGPQFIFQYYEEEERQRGNFPDRFSGHQFPNYSSELNVNALLLGDSALYLCASSLSGVGTEAFFGQGTRLTVV.

The chain carries TRBV19 and TRBJ2-5; a weak D match, TRBD2 (7 bases). Trimming took off 3 bases at V and 5 bases at J, with 13 bases between the two ends. The CDR3 has 14 residues. The V gene's germline CDR1 is LNHDA and CDR2 SQIVND (reference sequence). DNA of the CDR3: TGTGCCAGTAGTATCGGGGGGCTCGGGGAGACCCAGTACTTC. Translating it yields CASSIGGLGETQYF.

This chain joins TRBV28 and TRBJ1-5; 11 nucleotides match TRBD1. V shed 10 bases and J 3 bases; nucleotides not matched to a gene: 14. This CDR3 spans 17 amino acids. Germline V gives CDR1 MDHEN, CDR2 SYDVKM. CDR3 sequence: CATPKPPGQGDNQPQHF. CDR3 sequence (DNA): TGTGCCACCCCTAAACCCCCGGGACAGGGGGACAATCAGCCCCAGCATTTT. Variable domain in full (rest from reference TRBV28 and TRBJ1-5): DVKVTQSSRYLVKRTGEKVFLECVQDMDHENMFWYRQDPGLGLRLIYFSYDVKMKEKGDIPEGYSVSREKKERFSLILESASTNQTSMYLCATPKPPGQGDNQPQHFGDGTRLSIL.

The rearrangement uses TRBV5-5 and TRBJ2-2, with TRBD1 matching over 9 bases. The CDR3 has 15 residues. V gave up 4 bases and J gave up 6 bases; unmatched junction bases: 7. CDR1 is SGHKS and CDR2 is YYEKEE in the germline V gene (reference sequence). The CDR3 loop reads CASSRLQGASGELFF. CDR3 bases: TGTGCCAGCAGCAGATTACAGGGGGCATCCGGGGAGCTGTTTTTT.

The genes are TRBV5-1 and TRBJ2-7; 8 bases match TRBD2. CDR3 length: 14 residues. Germline V gene data show CDR1 as SGHRS and CDR2 as YFSETQ. With 2 bases clipped from V and 0 bases from J, the junction kept 1 base outside the gene matches. The CDR3 region is CASSFGTSSYEQYF. CDR3 nucleotides: TGCGCCAGCAGCTTCGGGACTAGCTCCTACGAGCAGTACTTC.

The rearrangement uses TRBV9 and TRBJ1-2, with 8 bases aligning to TRBD1. In germline, CDR1 is SGDLS, CDR2 YYNGEE. Trimming removed 2 bases from V and 6 bases from J; junction bases left unmatched: 12. This CDR3 has 16 amino acids. The CDR3 protein is CASSVKVQRQGNGYTF. The CDR3, as DNA: TGTGCCAGCAGCGTTAAGGTCCAGAGACAGGGGAATGGCTACACCTTC. The variable domain in full, completed from reference TRBV9 and TRBJ1-2, reads DSGVTQTPKHLITATGQRVTLRCSPRSGDLSVYWYQQSLDQGLQFLIQYYNGEERAKGNILERFSAQQFPDLHSELNLSSLELGDSALYFCASSVKVQRQGNGYTFGSGTRLTVV.

In regard to this clone: Other DNA sequences of this sample code for an identical CDR3. The chain links TRBV9 to TRBJ2-1, with 15 bases identical to TRBD2. This CDR3 has 18 residues. The trim removed 4 bases at V and 5 bases at J, leaving 10 bases unmatched. Germline V gives CDR1 SGDLS, CDR2 YYNGEE. The CDR3 spells CASSWGLAGGLTNNEQFF. In DNA, the CDR3 is TGTGCCAGCAGCTGGGGACTAGCGGGGGGACTTACAAACAATGAGCAGTTCTTC.

This rearrangement joins TRBV25-1 to TRBJ2-1; 7 positions agree with TRBD1. The CDR3 runs 15 residues. V shed 7 bases and J 10 bases; nucleotides not matched to a gene: 16. The V gene's germline CDR1 is MGHDK and CDR2 SYGVNS. The CDR3 coding sequence is TGTGCCAGCACCGACTGGGGACCAGGGGGAGAGGAGCAGTTCTTC. It codes for CASTDWGPGGEEQFF.

The V gene is TRBV5-6, the J gene TRBJ2-7; a possible D gene is TRBD1 (7 bases). With 5 bases removed from V and 4 bases from J, the gap between germline ends came to 25 bases. The CDR3 contains 17 residues. Germline loops: CDR1 SGHDT, CDR2 YYEEEE. The CDR3: CASRLFKAGGPVYEQYF. For the CDR3, the DNA is TGTGCCAGCAGGTTGTTCAAGGCAGGGGGGCCCGTTTACGAGCAGTACTTC. Variable domain in full (rest from reference TRBV5-6 and TRBJ2-7): DAGVTQSPTHLIKTRGQQVTLRCSPKSGHDTVSWYQQALGQGPQFIFQYYEEEERQRGNFPDRFSGHQFPNYSSELNVNALLLGDSALYLCASRLFKAGGPVYEQYFGPGTRLTVT.

This clone was seen more than once but under ten times. The chain employs TRBV5-6 and TRBJ2-3; 12 nucleotides match TRBD2. The germline gives CDR1 SGHDT, CDR2 YYEEEE. CDR3 length: 18 amino acids. With 1 base clipped from V and 0 bases from J, the junction kept 6 bases outside the gene matches. The DNA of the CDR3 is TGTGCCAGCAGCTTGACTACTAGCGGGGGGCCGAGCACAGATACGCAGTATTTT. Translating gives CASSLTTSGGPSTDTQYF. Using reference TRBV5-6 and TRBJ2-3 for the parts outside the CDR3, the full variable domain is DAGVTQSPTHLIKTRGQQVTLRCSPKSGHDTVSWYQQALGQGPQFIFQYYEEEERQRGNFPDRFSGHQFPNYSSELNVNALLLGDSALYLCASSLTTSGGPSTDTQYFGPGTRLTVL.

Comment on this clone: At the DNA level, this CDR3 is encoded by other sequences in the same sample as well. The V and J genes are TRBV19 and TRBJ1-2, with D maybe TRBD1 (5 bases). The V gene lost 6 bases and the J gene lost 8 bases, with 22 bases spanning the gap. CDR3 length: 15 residues. Germline V gives CDR1 LNHDA, CDR2 SQIVND (reference sequence). The CDR3 loop reads CASRAGQRLKRGYTF. DNA of the CDR3: TGTGCCAGTAGAGCGGGGCAGAGGCTGAAGAGAGGCTACACCTTC. The entire variable domain, with the rest obtained from reference TRBV19 and TRBJ1-2, is as follows: DGGITQSPKYLFRKEGQNVTLSCEQNLNHDAMYWYRQDPGQGLRLIYYSQIVNDFQKGDIAEGYSVSREKKESFPLTVTSAQKNPTAFYLCASRAGQRLKRGYTFGSGTRLTVV.

This chain links TRBV4-1 with TRBJ2-2; D possibly corresponds to TRBD1 (6 bases). CDR1 and CDR2 (germline): MGHRA, YSYEKL. This CDR3 region has 16 residues. The V end lost 4 bases, the J end lost 4 bases, and 16 bases lay between the germline ends. The CDR3 spells CASSLGANGPTGELFF. The CDR3 coding sequence is TGCGCCAGCAGCCTGGGGGCTAACGGTCCCACCGGGGAGCTGTTTTTT.

This chain joins TRBV27 and TRBJ2-1; 7 bases map to TRBD2. Germline trimming cut 4 bases from V and 4 bases from J; bases unmatched to any gene: 4. There are 14 residues in the CDR3. CDR1 is MNHEY, CDR2 SMNVEV, per germline (reference sequence). The CDR3 is CASSSRTSYNEQFF. Written as DNA, the CDR3 is TGTGCCAGCAGTTCCCGGACTAGTTACAATGAGCAGTTCTTC.

The rearrangement links TRBV5-1 to TRBJ2-3; 12 nucleotides line up with TRBD2. CDR3 size: 15 residues. Germline CDR1 SGHRS, CDR2 YFSETQ. With V trimmed by 1 base and J by 3 bases, 0 bases remained unmatched. CDR3 sequence: CASSLTSGGTDTQYF. Written as DNA, the CDR3 is TGCGCCAGCAGCTTGACTAGCGGGGGGACAGATACGCAGTATTTT.

A few counts support this clone. The chain uses TRBV30 and TRBJ2-1; maybe TRBD1 (6 bases). The CDR3 extends over 14 amino acids. Trimming left V 4 bases short and J 4 bases short, with 14 bases between. Germline CDR1 is GTSNPN and CDR2 is SVGIG (reference sequence). CDR3 protein: CAWTRGTPYNEQFF. The CDR3 coding sequence is TGTGCCTGGACAAGGGGGACCCCTTACAATGAGCAGTTCTTC.

The V call is TRBV6-6, the J call TRBJ2-3, with a tentative D call TRBD2 (6 bases). The V end was cut by 6 bases, the J end by 0 bases, with 10 bases between. There are 14 residues in the CDR3. CDR1 and CDR2 from the germline V gene are MNHNY and SVGAGI (reference sequence). CDR3 DNA: TGTGCCAGCAGGGGGGGTAGGAGCACAGATACGCAGTATTTT. Protein product: CASRGGRSTDTQYF.

CDR3 protein: CASSLKTMLGYEQFF. The CDR3 DNA follows: TGTGCCAGCAGCTTGAAGACTATGTTAGGTTATGAGCAGTTCTTC. The chain couples TRBV5-4 to TRBJ2-1, with D perhaps TRBD2 (5 bases). The CDR3 extends over 15 amino acids. V was clipped by 1 base and J by 8 bases, with 16 bases between them. The germline CDR1 and CDR2 sequences are SGHNT and YYREEE (reference sequence).

The V and J genes are TRBV5-5 and TRBJ1-4; maybe TRBD1 (6 bases). The CDR3 extends over 15 amino acids. The V end lost 2 bases, the J end lost 1 base, and 9 bases lay between the germline ends. CDR1 and CDR2 (germline): SGHKS, YYEKEE (reference sequence). CDR3 sequence reads: CASSLGGVTNEKLFF. CDR3 nucleotides: TGTGCCAGCAGCTTAGGGGGAGTAACTAATGAAAAACTGTTTTTT.

This chain uses TRBV15 with TRBJ1-5; no definite D call. The CDR3 is 16 amino acids. The V end was cut by 6 bases, the J end by 0 bases, with 15 bases between. Germline-derived CDR1 and CDR2 are LNHNV and YYDKDF (reference sequence). In DNA, the CDR3 is TGTGCCACCAGTAACTATCTTGATCTTAGCAATCAGCCCCAGCATTTT. Protein: CATSNYLDLSNQPQHF.

This chain uses TRBV11-2 with TRBJ2-5; 8 positions match TRBD1. CDR1 and CDR2 (germline): SGHAT, FQNNGV. J was trimmed by 1 base and V by 6 bases; bases with no gene match: 10. The CDR3 sequence is 16 residues long. This chain's CDR3 is CASSQGAGTFQETQYF. The CDR3 region has the DNA TGTGCCAGCAGTCAGGGGGCGGGGACCTTCCAAGAGACCCAGTACTTC.

The chain combines TRBV14 with TRBJ2-1; D uncertain. Between the trimmed V and J ends, which lost 4 bases and 10 bases, there was a span of 14 bases. Germline values: CDR1 SGHDN, CDR2 FVKESK. The CDR3 length is 13 residues. CDR3 DNA: TGTGCCAGCAGCCCACACTATTCGCGGGAGCAGTTCTTC. It yields the protein CASSPHYSREQFF.

The rearrangement uses TRBV15 and TRBJ2-1; 9 bases map to TRBD2. CDR3 size: 14 residues. Germline V gene lookup returns CDR1 LNHNV and CDR2 YYDKDF (reference sequence). J lost 7 bases, V lost 4 bases, and 5 bases had no gene match. CDR3 protein: CATSTSGELNEQFF. The CDR3 bases are TGTGCCACCAGCACTAGCGGGGAATTAAATGAGCAGTTCTTC.

The table lists this clone with a count of one. J is TRBJ2-1 and V is TRBV30, with 8 bases lining up with TRBD2. V gave up 5 bases and J gave up 0 bases; unmatched junction bases: 3. Germline loops: CDR1 GTSNPN, CDR2 SVGIG (reference sequence). CDR3 length: 14 amino acids. The CDR3 region is CAWGRGVSYNEQFF. CDR3 nucleotide sequence: TGTGCCTGGGGGCGGGGGGTCTCCTACAATGAGCAGTTCTTC.

The V and J genes are TRBV6-1 and TRBJ1-6; D perhaps matches TRBD1 (5 bases). The germline CDR1 and CDR2 sequences are MNHNS and SASEGT. The germline V and J ends were trimmed by 0 bases and 8 bases, with 14 bases remaining between them. This CDR3 contains 16 residues. CDR3: CASSEAGDRQHSPLHF. The DNA for the CDR3 is TGTGCCAGCAGTGAAGCAGGGGATAGGCAACATTCACCCCTCCACTTT.

This clone was counted once. The V call is TRBV2, the J call TRBJ2-3, with 12 bases lining up with TRBD2. V gave up 6 bases and J gave up 6 bases; unmatched junction bases: 4. The germline CDR1 and CDR2 sequences are SNHLY and FYNNEI. The CDR3 sequence is 14 residues long. CDR3 sequence (DNA): TGTGCCAGCAGGCTAGCGGGGGGGTTGGATACGCAGTATTTT. It codes for CASRLAGGLDTQYF.

The chain recombines TRBV7-6 with TRBJ2-1; 9 positions agree with TRBD2. The V gene's germline CDR1 is SGHVS and CDR2 FNYEAQ. This CDR3 contains 17 residues. Trimming cost V 1 base and J 6 bases; bases outside gene matches: 10. The CDR3: CASSLGVGRGGRNEQFF. Written as DNA, the CDR3 is TGTGCCAGCAGCTTAGGAGTGGGGCGGGGGGGCCGCAATGAGCAGTTCTTC. Using reference TRBV7-6 and TRBJ2-1 for the parts outside the CDR3, the full variable domain is GAGVSQSPRYKVTKRGQDVALRCDPISGHVSLYWYRQALGQGPEFLTYFNYEAQQDKSGLPNDRFSAERPEGSISTLTIQRTEQRDSAMYRCASSLGVGRGGRNEQFFGPGTRLTVL.

This clone was detected a few times. V and J are TRBV2 and TRBJ1-5, with no clear D. The germline V gene encodes CDR1 SNHLY and CDR2 FYNNEI. The V end was cut by 5 bases, the J end by 5 bases, with 13 bases between. The CDR3 length is 14 residues. CDR3 sequence: CASSRPLEDQPQHF. Written as DNA, the CDR3 is TGTGCCAGCAGTCGGCCCTTAGAGGATCAGCCCCAGCATTTT.

V is TRBV9 and J is TRBJ1-2; D is uncertain. The V end was cut by 6 bases, the J end by 4 bases, with 19 bases between. Germline V gene lookup returns CDR1 SGDLS and CDR2 YYNGEE. The CDR3 runs to 15 residues. The CDR3 sequence: CASTFSAEGVYGYTF. CDR3 nucleotide sequence: TGTGCCAGCACGTTCTCGGCGGAAGGTGTCTATGGCTACACCTTC. The whole variable domain, remainder taken from reference TRBV9 and TRBJ1-2, is DSGVTQTPKHLITATGQRVTLRCSPRSGDLSVYWYQQSLDQGLQFLIQYYNGEERAKGNILERFSAQQFPDLHSELNLSSLELGDSALYFCASTFSAEGVYGYTFGSGTRLTVV.

This clone was detected a few times. The CDR3 DNA reads as TGTGCCAGTAGTCCTCCGACAGGTGTAAACACTGAAGCTTTCTTT. Translating it yields CASSPPTGVNTEAFF. The chain has TRBV19 and TRBJ1-1; the D gene is possibly TRBD1 (6 bases). This CDR3 comprises 15 residues. V shed 5 bases and J shed 2 bases, with 15 bases lying between them. Germline-derived CDR1 and CDR2 are LNHDA and SQIVND (reference sequence). Variable domain in full (rest from reference TRBV19 and TRBJ1-1): DGGITQSPKYLFRKEGQNVTLSCEQNLNHDAMYWYRQDPGQGLRLIYYSQIVNDFQKGDIAEGYSVSREKKESFPLTVTSAQKNPTAFYLCASSPPTGVNTEAFFGQGTRLTVV.

The chain combines TRBV2 with TRBJ1-2; D gene ambiguous. This CDR3 is built from 13 residues. Germline CDR1 reads SNHLY; CDR2 reads FYNNEI. V dropped 4 bases and J dropped 0 bases, with 6 bases sitting between them. The CDR3 nucleotides are TGTGCCAGCAGTGTTTGGCCTAACTATGGCTACACCTTC. Its protein product is CASSVWPNYGYTF.